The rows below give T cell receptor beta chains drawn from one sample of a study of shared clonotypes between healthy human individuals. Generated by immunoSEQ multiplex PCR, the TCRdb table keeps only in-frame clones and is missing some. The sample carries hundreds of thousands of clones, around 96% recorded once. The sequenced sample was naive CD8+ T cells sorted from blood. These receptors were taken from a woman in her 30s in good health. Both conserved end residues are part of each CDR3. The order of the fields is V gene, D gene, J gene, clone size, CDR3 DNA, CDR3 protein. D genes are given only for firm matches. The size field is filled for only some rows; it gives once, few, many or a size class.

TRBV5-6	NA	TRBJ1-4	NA	TGTGCCAGCAGCTTCGGGACAACTAATGAAAAACTGTTTTTT	CASSFGTTNEKLFF
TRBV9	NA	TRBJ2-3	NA	TGTGCCAGCAGCGTAGGAGCAGATACGCAGTATTTT	CASSVGADTQYF
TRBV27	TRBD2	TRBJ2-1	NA	TGTGCCAGCATCACGGGGGTAGCGGGACACAATGAGCAGTTCTTC	CASITGVAGHNEQFF
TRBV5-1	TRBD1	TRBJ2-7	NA	TGCGCCAGCAGCCAGGGACAGGGATCCTACGAGCAGTACTTC	CASSQGQGSYEQYF
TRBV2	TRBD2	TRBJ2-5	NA	TGTGCCAGCAGTGAACTCCTACTAGCGGGACAAGAGACCCAGTACTTC	CASSELLLAGQETQYF
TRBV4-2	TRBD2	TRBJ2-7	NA	TGTGCCAGCAGCAGCTCGGGACTAGCGGGAGGGTCTGAGCAGTACTTC	CASSSSGLAGGSEQYF
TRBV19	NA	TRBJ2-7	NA	TGTGCCAGTAGTATGGACGGATCCTACGAGCAGTACTTC	CASSMDGSYEQYF
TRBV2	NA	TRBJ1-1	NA	TGTGCCAGCAGCAAAAGCGCCGACGGGGGCACTGAAGCTTTCTTT	CASSKSADGGTEAFF
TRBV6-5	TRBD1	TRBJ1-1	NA	TGTGCCAGCACCGAACAGAGGGGGCGGTGGACTGAAGCTTTCTTT	CASTEQRGRWTEAFF
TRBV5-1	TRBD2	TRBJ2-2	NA	TGCGCCAGCAGCCGGACTAGCGGCTCGAACACCGGGGAGCTGTTTTTT	CASSRTSGSNTGELFF
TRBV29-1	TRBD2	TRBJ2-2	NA	TGCAGCGTTGCCGGGACTAGCGGGATGGATGCGAGCGGGGAGCTGTTTTTT	CSVAGTSGMDASGELFF
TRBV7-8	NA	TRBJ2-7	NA	TGTGCCAGCAGCTTAGCCGCGTCCCTCCGCGGAGAATACGAGCAGTACTTC	CASSLAASLRGEYEQYF
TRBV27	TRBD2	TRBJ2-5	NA	TGTGCCAGCAGCCTCGGGACTAGCGGACAAGAGACCCAGTACTTC	CASSLGTSGQETQYF
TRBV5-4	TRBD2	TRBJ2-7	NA	TGTGCCAGCAGCTCAAGAGCGGGAGTCGTCTACGAGCAGTACTTC	CASSSRAGVVYEQYF
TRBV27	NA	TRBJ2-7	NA	TGTGCCAGCAGTTTCGGAGTTGGGTACGAGCAGTACTTC	CASSFGVGYEQYF
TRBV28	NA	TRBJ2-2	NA	TGTGCCAGCAGTTTCCGGATGAACACCGGGGAGCTGTTTTTT	CASSFRMNTGELFF
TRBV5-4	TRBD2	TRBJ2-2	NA	TGTGCCAGCAGCACGGGACTAGCGGGAGTTAACACCGGGGAGCTGTTTTTT	CASSTGLAGVNTGELFF
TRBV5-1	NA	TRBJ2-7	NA	TGCGCCAGCAGCTTGGGGGAAAGGACACACTACGTATTCTACGAGCAGTACTTC	CASSLGERTHYVFYEQYF
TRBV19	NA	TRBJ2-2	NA	TGTGCCAGTAGTCCACACCTAGGGACGGTGAACACCGGGGAGCTGTTTTTT	CASSPHLGTVNTGELFF
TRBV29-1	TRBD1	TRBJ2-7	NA	TGCAGCGTTTGGACAGGGGGCAACTACGAGCAGTACTTC	CSVWTGGNYEQYF
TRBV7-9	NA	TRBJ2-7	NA	TGTGCCAGCAGCTTCGAGGTTGGCTCAGCGGTTGAGCAGTACTTC	CASSFEVGSAVEQYF
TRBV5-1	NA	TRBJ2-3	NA	TGCGCCAGCTACGGGGAGAGGAGGACAGATACGCAGTATTTT	CASYGERRTDTQYF
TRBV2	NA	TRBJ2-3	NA	TGTGCCAGCAGAGAGGACACAGATACGCAGTATTTT	CASREDTDTQYF
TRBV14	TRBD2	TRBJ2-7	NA	TGTGCCAGCAGCCAAGGGACTAGCGGGAGGTTCGACGAGCAGTACTTC	CASSQGTSGRFDEQYF
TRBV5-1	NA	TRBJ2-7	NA	TGCGCCAGCAGCTTGGCGCGTATCAGTCTAAGCGAGCAGTACTTC	CASSLARISLSEQYF
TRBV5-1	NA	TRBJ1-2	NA	TGCGCCAGCAGCTCCTCAAGCACGGCGGACTACCTGTATGGCTACACCTTC	CASSSSSTADYLYGYTF
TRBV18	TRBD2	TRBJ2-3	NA	TGTGCCAGCTCACGACCGGGGGGGCGGAACGGCACAGATACGCAGTATTTT	CASSRPGGRNGTDTQYF
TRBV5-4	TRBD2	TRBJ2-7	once	TGTGCCAGCAGCGCCCGGACTAGCGGCAACTACGAGCAGTACTTC	CASSARTSGNYEQYF
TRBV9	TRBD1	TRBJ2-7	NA	TGTGCCAGCAGCGTGATGGACAGGGGCCACGAGCAGTACTTC	CASSVMDRGHEQYF
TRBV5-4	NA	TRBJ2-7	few	TGTGCCAGCAGCTCGCAAGCCCACGAGCAGTACTTC	CASSSQAHEQYF
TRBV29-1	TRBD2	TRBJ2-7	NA	TGCAGCGTTAGAGGCGGGAGGACCTACGAGCAGTACTTC	CSVRGGRTYEQYF
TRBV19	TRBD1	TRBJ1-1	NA	TGTGCCAGTAGTACGGGACAGGGGAACACTGAAGCTTTCTTT	CASSTGQGNTEAFF
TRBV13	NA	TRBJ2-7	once	TGTGCCAGCAGCTCGGGACGGAACTACGAGCAGTACTTC	CASSSGRNYEQYF
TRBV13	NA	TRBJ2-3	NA	TGTGCCAGCAGCTTAGGCCGGGACACCCATTACACAGATACGCAGTATTTT	CASSLGRDTHYTDTQYF
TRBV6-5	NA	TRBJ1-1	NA	TGTGCCAGCAGTTACTGGGGGAGGCCGAACACTGAAGCTTTCTTT	CASSYWGRPNTEAFF
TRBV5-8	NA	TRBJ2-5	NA	TGTGCCAGCAGCCCAGTCCTGCGGGTCCAAGAGACCCAGTACTTC	CASSPVLRVQETQYF
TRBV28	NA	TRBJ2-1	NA	TGTGCCAGCAGTTTGGGCGATGAGCAGTTCTTC	CASSLGDEQFF
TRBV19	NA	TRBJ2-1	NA	TGTGCCAGTAGTATATGGGCCTCCACGAATGAGCAGTTCTTC	CASSIWASTNEQFF
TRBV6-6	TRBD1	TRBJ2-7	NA	TGTGCCAGCAGTTGGGGACAGACCTACGAGCAGTACTTC	CASSWGQTYEQYF
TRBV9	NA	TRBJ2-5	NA	TGTGCCAGCAGCGAGGGCGGAGGTCTCCAAGAGACCCAGTACTTC	CASSEGGGLQETQYF
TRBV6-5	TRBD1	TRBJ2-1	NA	TGTGCCAGCAGTTCAATGCCGGGACAGAATGAGCAGTTCTTC	CASSSMPGQNEQFF
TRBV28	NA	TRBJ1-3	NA	TGTGCCAGCAGTCCCCCCGGGTCTGGAAACACCATATATTTT	CASSPPGSGNTIYF
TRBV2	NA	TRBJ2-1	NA	TGTGCCAGCTTTCGAGGCAATGAGCAGTTCTTC	CASFRGNEQFF
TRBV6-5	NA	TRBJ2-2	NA	TGTGCCAGCAGTTACCTAGGGTCCAACACCGGGGAGCTGTTTTTT	CASSYLGSNTGELFF
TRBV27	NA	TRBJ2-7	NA	TGTGCCAGCAGTTTTAAGCTCCCTTACGAGCAGTACTTC	CASSFKLPYEQYF
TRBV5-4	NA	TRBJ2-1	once	TGTGCCAGCGCGCCGGCCGAGGTGCGAAACTACAATGAGCAGTTCTTC	CASAPAEVRNYNEQFF
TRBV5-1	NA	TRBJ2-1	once	TGCGCCAGCAGCTACGTAGGACGCAGTCATGAGCAGTTCTTC	CASSYVGRSHEQFF
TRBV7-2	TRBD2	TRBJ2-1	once	TGTGCCAGCAGCCCTATTAGCGGGAGGCACTACAATGAGCAGTTCTTC	CASSPISGRHYNEQFF
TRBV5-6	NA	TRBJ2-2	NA	TGTGCCAGCAGCCTGTCGGCTGGGGAGCTGTTTTTT	CASSLSAGELFF
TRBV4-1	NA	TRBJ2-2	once	TGCGCCAGCAGCCAAGATCAGGAACAGATTAACACCGGGGAGCTGTTTTTT	CASSQDQEQINTGELFF
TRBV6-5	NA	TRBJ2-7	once	TGTGCCAGCAGTTACTCAGGGGGGAGCTACGAGCAGTACTTC	CASSYSGGSYEQYF
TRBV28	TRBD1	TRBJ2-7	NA	TGTGCCAGCAGTTCTAGACAGGGGGCCTCCTACGAGCAGTACTTC	CASSSRQGASYEQYF
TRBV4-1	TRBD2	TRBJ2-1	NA	TGCGCCAGCAGCCAACAGCGGGAGCTCCACAATGAGCAGTTCTTC	CASSQQRELHNEQFF
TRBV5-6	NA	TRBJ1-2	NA	TGTGCCAGCAGCTCCACCCTGGGGGACCGAGGGGGCTACACCTTC	CASSSTLGDRGGYTF
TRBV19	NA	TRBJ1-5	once	TGTGCCAGTAGTATAGCCGTTAGCAATCAGCCCCAGCATTTT	CASSIAVSNQPQHF
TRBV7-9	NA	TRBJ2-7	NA	TGTGCCAGCAGCCCTCCTCGTGAGGAGCAGTACTTC	CASSPPREEQYF
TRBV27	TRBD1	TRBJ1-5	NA	TGTGCCAGCAGTTTAAGACAGGGAGACCAGCCCCAGCATTTT	CASSLRQGDQPQHF
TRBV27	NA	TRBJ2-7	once	TGTGCCAGCAGCATTGGGGCTACCCCCAACGAGCAGTACTTC	CASSIGATPNEQYF
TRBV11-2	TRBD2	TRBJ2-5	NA	TGTGCCAGCAGCTTTTTTCCTAGCGGGAGTTTGGAGACCCAGTACTTC	CASSFFPSGSLETQYF
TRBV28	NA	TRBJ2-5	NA	TGTGCCAGCACCCTTGGAGGGGTTTGGGAGACCCAGTACTTC	CASTLGGVWETQYF